The clone carrying this T cell receptor (beta chain) was picked up one time. The sample belongs to a study of Ad26.COV2.S vaccination and SARS-CoV-2 variants. The repertoire was sequenced with immunoSEQ multiplex PCR; TCRdb's copy has only in-frame clones and lacks some. The sample lists around 300,000 clones, about 87% occurring once. Treatment given: 19 received Ad26.COV2.S at low or high dose, single or two shots; about five received placebo; per-sample allocation not given. It was on day 63 after the first vaccine or placebo injection that samples were taken. The germline V gene encodes CDR1 SGHDT and CDR2 YYEEEE. V was pared by 2 bases and J by 1 base, with 10 bases of the junction left unmatched. CDR3 size: 18 residues.

Sequenced material: peripheral blood, taken in a trial of Ad26.COV2.S vaccine versus placebo. The V call is TRBV5-6, the J call TRBJ2-2, with 8 bases fitting TRBD2. The sequence was obtained from a person aged 18 to 65 who received the Ad26.COV2.S COVID-19 vaccine or a placebo. This chain's CDR3 is CASSFGSGLGRNTGELFF. In DNA, the CDR3 is TGTGCCAGCAGCTTTGGTTCGGGACTAGGCAGGAACACCGGGGAGCTGTTTTTT.